This TCR beta chain was documented in a study of T cell responses to AZD1222 COVID-19 vaccine. Whole-study context: Researchers grouped second doses given at about 4 or about 12 weeks into one pool.

The table came from immunoSEQ multiplex PCR; TCRdb's copy has only in-frame clones and leaves some out. The repertoire consists of over 100,000 clones, with roughly 84% occurring once and the leading ten covering 15% to 20%. The CDR3 is 15 amino acids. Germline V lookup: CDR1 SGHTA, CDR2 FQGNSA. V shed 4 bases and J shed 1 base, with 13 bases lying between them. This receptor was obtained from an adult in good health. This sequence joins TRBV7-2 and TRBJ2-5, with D uncertain. The sequences come from peripheral blood, collected on day 0 of AZD1222 vaccination. The CDR3 loop is CASSSLNLAQETQYF. CDR3 DNA: TGTGCCAGCAGCTCCCTTAATCTGGCCCAAGAGACCCAGTACTTC. Full variable domain (rest looked up from reference TRBV7-2 and TRBJ2-5): GAGVSQSPSNKVTEKGKDVELRCDPISGHTALYWYRQSLGQGLEFLIYFQGNSAPDKSGLPSDRFSAERTGGSVSTLTIQRTQQEDSAVYLCASSSLNLAQETQYFGPGTRLLVL.